The 2 T cell receptor beta chains listed next were all sequenced from one sample in a study of blood T cell repertoires in COVID-19. Some clones are missing from TCRdb's copy, which holds only in-frame ones; the method was immunoSEQ multiplex PCR. The sample consists of 150,000 to 200,000 clones, roughly four fifths of them appearing once. Material for sequencing was peripheral blood. All receptors derive from a man in his sixties or seventies who had recovered from COVID-19.

The chain combines TRBV7-2 with TRBJ1-2, with D possibly matching TRBD1 (6 bases). CDR1 is SGHTA and CDR2 is FQGNSA in the germline V gene. The CDR3 loop spans 15 amino acids. The ends were cut back, 1 base at V and 4 bases at J, with 13 bases in the middle. The CDR3 region has the DNA TGTGCCAGCAGCTTAGTTTTTCAGGGGATCTATGGCTACACCTTC. Translation: CASSLVFQGIYGYTF.

V and J are TRBV11-2 and TRBJ2-4, with 13 bases identical to TRBD2. Germline assignment: CDR1 SGHAT and CDR2 FQNNGV. V lost 5 bases to trimming and J lost 7 bases; unmatched junction nucleotides: 5. CDR3 size: 15 residues. CDR3 bases: TGTGCCAGCAGCGGGGGACTAGCGGGAAGGAACATTCAGTACTTC. The encoded protein is CASSGGLAGRNIQYF. Full variable domain (rest looked up from reference TRBV11-2 and TRBJ2-4): EAGVAQSPRYKIIEKRQSVAFWCNPISGHATLYWYQQILGQGPKLLIQFQNNGVVDDSQLPKDRFSAERLKGVDSTLKIQPAKLEDSAVYLCASSGGLAGRNIQYFGAGTRLSVL.